Shown below are 4 T cell receptor beta chains from a single sample sequenced in a study of PD-1 blockade in classical Hodgkin lymphoma. Repertoires were generated with immunoSEQ multiplex PCR, while TCRdb's copy carries only in-frame clones and drops some. The sample gives 40,000 or so clones, over 70% of which show up once; roughly 9% is in the top ten. The patients all showed relapse after autologous stem cell transplantation, while their brentuximab vedotin exposure varied. Sequenced here: peripheral blood mononuclear cells (PBMCs), sampled at baseline. The receptors come from a human donor with classical Hodgkin lymphoma.

This clone was counted only a few times. V and J are TRBV9 and TRBJ1-6; D may be TRBD1 (5 bases). V lost 3 bases, J lost 7 bases, and 17 bases lay in between. The CDR3 totals 16 residues. Germline values: CDR1 SGDLS, CDR2 YYNGEE. CDR3 coding DNA: TGTGCCAGCAGCGGGGGGTTAACGAGCTTCAATTCACCCCTCCACTTT. Its protein is CASSGGLTSFNSPLHF.

This clone showed up just a few times. V is TRBV30 and J is TRBJ2-7; D assignment may be TRBD1 or TRBD2 (5 bases each). This CDR3 spans 12 amino acids. V dropped 5 bases and J dropped 4 bases, with 12 bases sitting between them. The V gene's germline CDR1 is GTSNPN and CDR2 SVGIG (reference sequence). This chain's CDR3 is CAWQGREYEQYF. CDR3 in DNA: TGTGCCTGGCAGGGACGGGAATACGAGCAGTACTTC.

This clone has just a few counts. The rearrangement uses TRBV30 and TRBJ1-3; 7 bases are shared with TRBD1. The length of the CDR3 is 13 residues. Germline CDR1 is GTSNPN and CDR2 is SVGIG (reference sequence). V trimming: 6 bases; J trimming: 0 bases; junction bases outside the gene matches: 2. CDR3 in amino acids: CACDRASGNTIYF. In DNA, the CDR3 is TGTGCCTGTGACAGGGCCTCTGGAAACACCATATATTTT.

The chain carries TRBV28 and TRBJ2-3; TRBD2 agrees at 12 bases. The V gene end was trimmed by 5 bases and the J gene end by 5 bases; junction bases not matched to a gene: 5. The CDR3 covers 15 residues. Germline V gives CDR1 MDHEN, CDR2 SYDVKM. DNA for the CDR3: TGTGCCAGCAGTCATGGACTAGCGGGGATAGATACGCAGTATTTT. Protein product: CASSHGLAGIDTQYF.